This T cell receptor beta chain was sequenced in a study of T cell responses to AZD1222 COVID-19 vaccine. Study overall: Pooling covered second doses at about 4 or about 12 weeks.

The study, taken as a whole, reports: With dominance at 160-218 and 743-854, vaccine-associated CD4 TCRs spanned spike.

Comments on this clone: Its antigen is still unknown.

Clones were read by immunoSEQ multiplex PCR, and TCRdb kept only the in-frame ones, dropping some. The sample carries 70,000 to 90,000 clones, approximately 78% recorded once. This CDR3 is 14 amino acids long. The germline V and J ends were trimmed by 2 bases and 7 bases, with 14 bases remaining between them. Germline V lookup: CDR1 MNHEY, CDR2 SVGEGT. This TCR came from an adult in good health. The sample in question was peripheral blood, obtained on day 0 of AZD1222 vaccination. J is TRBJ2-5 and V is TRBV6-2 or TRBV6-3, with D maybe TRBD1 (6 bases). The CDR3 DNA follows: TGTGCCAGCAGTTACCTCCCAGGGGAAGGGACCCAGTACTTC. Encoded protein: CASSYLPGEGTQYF.